The subject of this entry is one TCR beta chain. Its antigen is unidentified. Selected positively for CCR7 and CD45RO-negative, naive CD8 cells excluded terminally differentiated effector memory CD45RA+ cells. The V gene's germline CDR1 is MGHRA and CDR2 YSYEKL. The CDR3 totals 13 residues. Each subset's genomic DNA was shared equally among a number of immunoSEQ plates. TCRdb's table, derived via immunoSEQ multiplex PCR, lists solely in-frame clones and lacks some. Of around 2,000,000 clones listed, approximately 94% are singletons. This specimen belongs to a study of shared clonotypes between healthy human individuals. Study results and caveats: Sharing across four donors was highest in naive CD4 (roughly 5%) and lowest in memory CD8 (0.4%).

This chain connects TRBV4-1 to TRBJ2-5; 7 bases are shared with TRBD1. The J call is doubtful: the DNA matches TRBJ2-7 better. The sample was naive CD8+ T cells sorted from blood. This TCR came from a man younger than 35 in good health. The CDR3 is CASSHQTGYEQYF. CDR3 in DNA: TGCGCCAGCAGCCACCAGACAGGGTACGAGCAGTACTTC.